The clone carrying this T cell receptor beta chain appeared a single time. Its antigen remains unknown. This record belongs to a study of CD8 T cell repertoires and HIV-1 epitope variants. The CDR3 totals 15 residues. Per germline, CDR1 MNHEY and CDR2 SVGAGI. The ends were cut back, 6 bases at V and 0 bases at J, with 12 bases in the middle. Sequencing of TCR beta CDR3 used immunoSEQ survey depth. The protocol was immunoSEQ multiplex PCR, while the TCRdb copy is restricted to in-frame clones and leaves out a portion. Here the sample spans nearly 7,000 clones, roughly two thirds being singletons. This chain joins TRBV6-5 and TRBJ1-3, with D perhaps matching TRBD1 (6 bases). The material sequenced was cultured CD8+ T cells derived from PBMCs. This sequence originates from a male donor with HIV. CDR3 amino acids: CASRAQGPSGNTIYF. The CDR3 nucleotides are TGTGCCAGCAGGGCACAGGGCCCCTCTGGAAACACCATATATTTT.